Many counts were recorded for the clone carrying this T cell receptor (beta chain). These data are taken from a study of T cells in Graves' hyperthyroidism and ophthalmopathy. V was trimmed by 7 bases and J by 6 bases, leaving 12 bases between them. Germline V gene data show CDR1 as SNHLY and CDR2 as FYNNEI. This CDR3 contains 12 residues. From RNA transcripts, TCR beta CDR3 regions were amplified. The HTBI primer set served for first-round RT-PCR of the TCR CDR3. TCRdb reprocessed the multiplex PCR reads via MiXCR and lists one record per CDR3 protein. Of some 270,000 distinct CDR3 sequences in the sample, about 13% were seen once. Each diagnosis drew on symptoms, thyroxine, TRAb, thyroid ultrasound and orbital computed tomography findings.

This sequence was found in a woman aged 40 to 50 with Graves' hyperthyroidism. The chain uses TRBV2 and TRBJ1-1, with D perhaps TRBD1 (5 bases). The sample comprised blood. Here the CDR3 reads CASKVRVAEAFF. Written as DNA, the CDR3 is TGTGCCAGCAAAGTCAGGGTGGCTGAAGCTTTCTTT.